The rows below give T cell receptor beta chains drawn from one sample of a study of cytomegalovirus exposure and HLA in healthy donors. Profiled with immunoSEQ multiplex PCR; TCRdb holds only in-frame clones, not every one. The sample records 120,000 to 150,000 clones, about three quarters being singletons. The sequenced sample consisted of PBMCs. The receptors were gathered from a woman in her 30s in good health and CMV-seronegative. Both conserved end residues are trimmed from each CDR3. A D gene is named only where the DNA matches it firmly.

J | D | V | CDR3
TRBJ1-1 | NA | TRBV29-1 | SSLGQGEAF
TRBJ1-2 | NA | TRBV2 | ASSVERGYGYT
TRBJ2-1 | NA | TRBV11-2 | ASSLDWKQLQF
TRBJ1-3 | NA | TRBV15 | ATSRDSVGNTIY
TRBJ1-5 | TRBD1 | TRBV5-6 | ASSAPGQGIFQPQH
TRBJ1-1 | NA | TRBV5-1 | ASSSQKNSEAF
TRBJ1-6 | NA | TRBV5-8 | ASSLALYNSPLH
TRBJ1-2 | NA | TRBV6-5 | ASSRKRGGYT
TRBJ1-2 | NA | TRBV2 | ASSGAGNYGYT
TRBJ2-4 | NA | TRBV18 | ASSPGSRAAKNIQY
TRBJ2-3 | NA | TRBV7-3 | ASSTVSTDTQY
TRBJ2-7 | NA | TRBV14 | ASSLRGLYEQY
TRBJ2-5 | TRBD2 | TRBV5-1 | ASSLRGETQY
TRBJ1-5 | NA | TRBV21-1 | ASSKGGQYSDQPQH
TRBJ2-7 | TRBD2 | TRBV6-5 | ASSPGLEAGEQY
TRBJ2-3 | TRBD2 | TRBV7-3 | ASSPSGTSGVTQY
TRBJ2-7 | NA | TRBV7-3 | ASSLNGGYEQY
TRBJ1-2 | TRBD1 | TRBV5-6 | ASSSGTGEINYGYT
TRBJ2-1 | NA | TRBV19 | ASSIAPSGGYNEQF
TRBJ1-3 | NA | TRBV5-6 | ASSLFQVSNGNTIY
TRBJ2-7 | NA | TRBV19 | ASSSAAGSSYEQY
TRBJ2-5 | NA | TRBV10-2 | ASSLTGTTVETQY
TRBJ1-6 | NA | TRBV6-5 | ASSYSGGALSPLH
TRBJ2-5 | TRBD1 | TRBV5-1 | ASSLATGGLETQY
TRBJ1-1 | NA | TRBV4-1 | ASSQDLGARTEAF
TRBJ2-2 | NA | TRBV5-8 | ASSLGLFNTGELF
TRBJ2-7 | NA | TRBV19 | ASSTGRGWMDEQY
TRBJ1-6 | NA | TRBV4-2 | ASSQGEGTLH
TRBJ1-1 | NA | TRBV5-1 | ASSLDRENTEAF
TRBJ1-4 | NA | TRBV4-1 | ASSYPEASEKLF
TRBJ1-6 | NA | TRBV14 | ASSQDLAGVNSPLH
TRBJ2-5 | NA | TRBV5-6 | ASSFMSPGRETQY
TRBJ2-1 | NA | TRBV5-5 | ASSLLGQGGNEQF
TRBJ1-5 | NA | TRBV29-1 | SVDMGAGQPQH
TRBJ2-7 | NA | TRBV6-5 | ASNFGYEQY
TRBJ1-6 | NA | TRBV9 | ASSVEGRVNSPLH
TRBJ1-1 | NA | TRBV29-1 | SLRPRVNTEAF
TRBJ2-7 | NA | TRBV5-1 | ASSFQGSEQY
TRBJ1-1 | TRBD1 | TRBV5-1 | ASSLQDRGRLGTEAF
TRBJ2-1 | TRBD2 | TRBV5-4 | ASSMGLAGPSSYNEQF
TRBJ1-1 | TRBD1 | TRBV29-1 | SAKDRGGSTEAF
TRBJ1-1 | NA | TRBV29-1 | SVETKLRERAF
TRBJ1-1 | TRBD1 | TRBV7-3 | ASSLTGQARTEAF
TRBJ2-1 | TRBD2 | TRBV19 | ASSTRLAGDNEQF
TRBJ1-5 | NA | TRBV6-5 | ASRGDSQGGQPQH
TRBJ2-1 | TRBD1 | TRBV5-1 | ASSLRDRESYNEQF
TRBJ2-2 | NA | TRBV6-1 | ASSGRLDRLGTGELF
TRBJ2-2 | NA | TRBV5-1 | ASSSGGTANTGELF
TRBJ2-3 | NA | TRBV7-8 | ASSPSTDTQY
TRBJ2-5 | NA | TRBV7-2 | ASSSGVGTQY
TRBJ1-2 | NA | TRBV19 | ATGDYGYT
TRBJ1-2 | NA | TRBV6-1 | ASSDRQYGYT